The sequence of this T cell receptor beta chain was determined in a study of Graves' ophthalmopathy and Graves' hyperthyroidism. The germline V and J ends were trimmed by 0 bases and 4 bases, with 16 bases remaining between them. This CDR3 is built from 16 residues. Looked up from germline, CDR1 is LNHDA and CDR2 is SQIVND (reference sequence). RNA transcripts yielded amplified TCR beta CDR3 regions. Second-round multiplex PCR came after first-round RT-PCR with HTBI primers. TCRdb ran MiXCR on the multiplex PCR reads and lists one entry per CDR3 protein. The sample carries about 230,000 distinct CDR3 sequences, approximately 42% recorded once.

The chain recombines TRBV19 with TRBJ2-7; D possibly corresponds to TRBD1 (5 bases). Sequencing input: peripheral blood. The TCR sequence derives from an adult man with Graves' ophthalmopathy. CDR3 amino acids: CASSIDFFQGGYEQYF. DNA of the CDR3: TGTGCCAGTAGTATAGATTTTTTCCAGGGTGGATACGAGCAGTACTTC.